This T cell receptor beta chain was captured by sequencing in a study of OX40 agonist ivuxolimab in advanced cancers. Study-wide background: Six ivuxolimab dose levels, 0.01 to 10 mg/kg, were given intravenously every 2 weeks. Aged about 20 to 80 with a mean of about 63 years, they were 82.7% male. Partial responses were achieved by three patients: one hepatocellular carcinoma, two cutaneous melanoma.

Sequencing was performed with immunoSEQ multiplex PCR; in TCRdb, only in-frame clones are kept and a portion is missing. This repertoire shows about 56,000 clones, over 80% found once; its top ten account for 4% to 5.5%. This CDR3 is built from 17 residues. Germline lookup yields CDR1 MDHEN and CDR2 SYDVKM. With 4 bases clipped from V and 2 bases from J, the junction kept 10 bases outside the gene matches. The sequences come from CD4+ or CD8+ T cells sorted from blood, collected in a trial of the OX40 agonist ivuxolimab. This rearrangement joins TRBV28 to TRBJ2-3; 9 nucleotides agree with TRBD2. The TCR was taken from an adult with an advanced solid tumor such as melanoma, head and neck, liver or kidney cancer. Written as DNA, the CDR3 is TGTGCCAGCAGTTCATGGGGGCTAGCGGGACACACAGATACGCAGTATTTT. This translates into CASSSWGLAGHTDTQYF.